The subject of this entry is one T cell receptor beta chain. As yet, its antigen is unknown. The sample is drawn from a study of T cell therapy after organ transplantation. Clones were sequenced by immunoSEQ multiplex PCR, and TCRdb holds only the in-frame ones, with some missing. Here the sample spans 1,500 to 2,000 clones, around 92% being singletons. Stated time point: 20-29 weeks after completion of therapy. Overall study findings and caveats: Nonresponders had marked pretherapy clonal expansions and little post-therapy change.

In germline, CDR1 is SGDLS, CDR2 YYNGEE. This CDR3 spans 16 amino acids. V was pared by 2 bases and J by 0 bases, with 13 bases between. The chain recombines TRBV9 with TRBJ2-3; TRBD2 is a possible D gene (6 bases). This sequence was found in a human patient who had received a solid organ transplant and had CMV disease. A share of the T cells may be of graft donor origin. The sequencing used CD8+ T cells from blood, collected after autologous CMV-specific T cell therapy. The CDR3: CASSVPGDPSTDTQYF. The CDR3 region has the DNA TGTGCCAGCAGCGTCCCGGGGGACCCTAGCACAGATACGCAGTATTTT.